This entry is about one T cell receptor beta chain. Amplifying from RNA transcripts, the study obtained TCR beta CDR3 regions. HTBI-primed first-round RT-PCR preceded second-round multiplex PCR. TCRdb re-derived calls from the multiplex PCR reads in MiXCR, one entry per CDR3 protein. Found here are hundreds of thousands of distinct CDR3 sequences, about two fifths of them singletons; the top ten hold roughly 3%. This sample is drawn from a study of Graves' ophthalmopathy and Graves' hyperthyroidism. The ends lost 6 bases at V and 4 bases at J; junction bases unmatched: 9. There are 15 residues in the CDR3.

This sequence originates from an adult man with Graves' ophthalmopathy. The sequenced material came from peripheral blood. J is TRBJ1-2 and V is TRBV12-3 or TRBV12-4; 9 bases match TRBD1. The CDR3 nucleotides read TGTGCCAGCAGCAGATCGGGGACAGGGCTCTATGGCTACACCTTC. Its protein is CASSRSGTGLYGYTF.